A single T cell receptor (beta chain) is shown here with its context. Germline V gene data show CDR1 as SGDLS and CDR2 as YYNGEE. Trimming stripped 3 bases from V and 3 bases from J, with 15 bases between. The CDR3 totals 15 residues. The sample originates from a study of cytomegalovirus exposure and HLA in healthy donors. Both 60 Vbeta primers and 13 Jbeta primers went into the PCR. Profiling relied on immunoSEQ multiplex PCR, and the TCRdb table lists in-frame clones only, not all of them. Of some 90,000 clones listed, just over 75% are singletons. Sequenced input: PBMCs. The V and J genes are TRBV9 and TRBJ2-5; D might be TRBD1 (6 bases). The clonotype comes from a man aged 25-45 years in good health and CMV-seronegative. CDR3 region: CASSGEGHSKETQYF. The CDR3 region has the DNA TGTGCCAGCAGCGGAGAGGGACATTCAAAAGAGACCCAGTACTTC.